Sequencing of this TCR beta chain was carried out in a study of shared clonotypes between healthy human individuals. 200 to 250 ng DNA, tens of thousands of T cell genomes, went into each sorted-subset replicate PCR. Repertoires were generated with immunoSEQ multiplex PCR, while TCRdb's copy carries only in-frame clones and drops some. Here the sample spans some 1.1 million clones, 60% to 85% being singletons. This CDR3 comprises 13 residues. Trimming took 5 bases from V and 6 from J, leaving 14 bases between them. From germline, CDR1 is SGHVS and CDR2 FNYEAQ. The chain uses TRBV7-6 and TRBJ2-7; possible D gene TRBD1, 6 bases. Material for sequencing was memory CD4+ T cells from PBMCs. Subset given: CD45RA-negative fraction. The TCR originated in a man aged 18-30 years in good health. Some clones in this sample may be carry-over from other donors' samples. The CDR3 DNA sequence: TGTGCCAGCAGCCGTCAAACAGGGTCCGAGCAGTACTTC. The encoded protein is CASSRQTGSEQYF.